This TCR beta chain was sequenced for a study of blood T cell repertoires in COVID-19. The CDR3 has 18 residues. Germline assignment: CDR1 SGHNT and CDR2 YENEEA. The V end lost 0 bases, the J end lost 0 bases, and 12 bases lay between the germline ends. Per the original methods: Reference gene primer amplification in the assay estimated nucleated cell counts. Assay: immunoSEQ multiplex PCR; the TCRdb copy retains only in-frame clones and omits some. V and J calls and clone size are copied from that table; D and trimming were computed from the DNA. The table shows about 250,000 clones, with around 86% occurring only once.

The rearrangement joins TRBV11-3 to TRBJ2-6, with TRBD2 as a possible D gene (6 bases). This TCR came from a man aged 18 to 30 who had recovered from COVID-19. The sequencing sample was made of PBMCs or T cells enriched from blood (not recorded which). CDR3 region: CASSLDQAGSSGANVLTF. The CDR3 DNA follows: TGTGCCAGCAGCTTAGATCAGGCGGGAAGCTCTGGGGCCAACGTCCTGACTTTC. The variable domain in full, with the rest retrieved from reference TRBV11-3 and TRBJ2-6, is EAGVVQSPRYKIIEKKQPVAFWCNPISGHNTLYWYLQNLGQGPELLIRYENEEAVDDSQLPKDRFSAERLKGVDSTLKIQPAELGDSAVYLCASSLDQAGSSGANVLTFGAGSRLTVL.